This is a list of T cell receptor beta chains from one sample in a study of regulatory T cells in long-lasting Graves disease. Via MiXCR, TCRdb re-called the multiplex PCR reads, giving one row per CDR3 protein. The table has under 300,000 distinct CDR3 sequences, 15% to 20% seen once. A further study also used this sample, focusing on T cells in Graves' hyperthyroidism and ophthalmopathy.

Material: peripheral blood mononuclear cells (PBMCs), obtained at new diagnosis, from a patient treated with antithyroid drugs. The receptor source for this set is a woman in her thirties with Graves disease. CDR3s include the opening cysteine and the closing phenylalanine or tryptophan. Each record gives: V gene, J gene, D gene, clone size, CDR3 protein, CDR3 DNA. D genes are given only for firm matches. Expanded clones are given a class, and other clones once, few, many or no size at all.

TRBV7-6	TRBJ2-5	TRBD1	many	CASSSGTGWKKETQYF	TGTGCCAGCAGCTCGGGGACAGGGTGGAAGAAGGAGACCCAGTACTTC
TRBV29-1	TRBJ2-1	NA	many	CSVELGAEGPYDEQFF	TGCAGCGTTGAACTGGGGGCGGAGGGGCCCTACGATGAGCAGTTCTTC
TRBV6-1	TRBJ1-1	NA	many	CASSDPWNTEAFF	TGTGCCAGCAGTGATCCCTGGAACACTGAAGCTTTCTTT
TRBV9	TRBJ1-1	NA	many	CASSVVLGVGTEAFF	TGTGCCAGCAGCGTAGTTCTGGGCGTTGGGACTGAAGCTTTCTTT
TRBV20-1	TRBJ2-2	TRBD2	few	CSAREISGGHTGELFF	TGCAGTGCTAGAGAAATTAGCGGGGGTCACACCGGGGAGCTGTTTTTT
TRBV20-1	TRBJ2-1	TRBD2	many	CSARPRGGSYNEQFF	TGCAGTGCTAGACCCCGGGGGGGATCCTACAATGAGCAGTTCTTC
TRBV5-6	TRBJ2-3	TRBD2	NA	CASSSTLFWGGSTDTQYF	TGTGCCAGCAGCTCTACCCTCTTTTGGGGAGGGAGCACAGATACGCAGTATTTT
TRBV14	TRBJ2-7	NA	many	CASSQGPTRGGYEQYF	TGTGCCAGCAGCCAAGGACCCACCAGGGGCGGCTACGAGCAGTACTTC
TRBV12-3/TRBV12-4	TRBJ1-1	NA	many	CASSLDPTTEAFF	TGTGCCAGCAGTTTGGACCCGACCACTGAAGCTTTCTTT
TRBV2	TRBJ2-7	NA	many	CASNRMTGEQYF	TGTGCCAGCAATCGCATGACGGGCGAGCAGTACTTC
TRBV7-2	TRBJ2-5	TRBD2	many	CASSQLSGGAGETQYF	TGTGCCAGCAGCCAACTTAGCGGGGGGGCCGGAGAGACCCAGTACTTC
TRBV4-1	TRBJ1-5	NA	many	CASSQGGFVSNQPQHF	TGCGCCAGCAGCCAAGGGGGTTTCGTGAGCAATCAGCCCCAGCATTTT
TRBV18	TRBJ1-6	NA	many	CASSASSYNSPLHF	TGTGCCAGCTCAGCAAGCTCCTATAATTCACCCCTCCACTTT
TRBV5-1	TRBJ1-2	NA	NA	CASSLDTYLNNYGYTF	TGCGCCAGCAGCTTGGACACCTACCTCAATAACTATGGCTACACCTTC
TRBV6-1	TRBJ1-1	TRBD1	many	CASSPDRGPGEAFF	TGTGCCAGCAGCCCGGACAGGGGGCCGGGTGAAGCTTTCTTT
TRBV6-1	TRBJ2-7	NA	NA	CASSEVGGGSSYEQYF	TGTGCCAGCAGTGAAGTAGGTGGGGGGAGTTCCTACGAGCAGTACTTC
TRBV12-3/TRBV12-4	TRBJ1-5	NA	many	CASSPGLMVQPQHF	TGTGCCAGCAGCCCCGGGCTGATGGTTCAGCCCCAGCATTTT
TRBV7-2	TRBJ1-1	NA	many	CASTNLPPGTLGSDIPEAFF	TGTGCCAGCACCAACCTCCCTCCCGGGACCCTCGGTTCGGATATCCCTGAAGCTTTCTTT
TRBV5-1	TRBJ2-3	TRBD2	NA	CASSTLAGGADTQYF	TGCGCCAGCAGCACACTAGCGGGAGGCGCAGATACGCAGTATTTT
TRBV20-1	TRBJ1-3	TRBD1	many	CSAVDRAYSGNTIYF	TGCAGTGCTGTGGACAGGGCCTACTCTGGAAACACCATATATTTT
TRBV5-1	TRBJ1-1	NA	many	CASSLEQGGMNTEAFF	TGCGCCAGCAGCTTGGAACAGGGAGGGATGAACACTGAAGCTTTCTTT
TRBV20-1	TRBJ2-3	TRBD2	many	CSGKVGPAGVLNTQYF	TGCAGTGGGAAGGTGGGACCAGCGGGGGTTCTGAATACGCAGTATTTT
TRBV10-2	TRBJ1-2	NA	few	CASSASPRVNYGYTF	TGCGCCAGCAGTGCGTCCCCCAGGGTTAACTATGGCTACACCTTC
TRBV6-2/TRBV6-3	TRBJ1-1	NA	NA	CASSELGGMGAEAFF	TGTGCCAGCAGTGAACTCGGGGGGATGGGCGCTGAAGCTTTCTTT
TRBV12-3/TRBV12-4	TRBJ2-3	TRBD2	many	CASSFWGGDLTDTQYF	TGTGCCAGCAGTTTTTGGGGGGGAGACCTCACAGATACGCAGTATTTT
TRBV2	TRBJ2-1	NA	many	CASRGAGTLYEQFF	TGTGCCAGCAGAGGGGCTGGAACTTTATATGAGCAGTTCTTC
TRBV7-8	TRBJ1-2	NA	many	CASSFGSRPYGYTF	TGTGCCAGCAGCTTTGGCTCCCGGCCATATGGCTACACCTTC
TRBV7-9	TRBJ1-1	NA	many	CASRSISGTFEAFF	TGTGCCAGCAGGTCTATATCCGGGACATTTGAAGCTTTCTTT
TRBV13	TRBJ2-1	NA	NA	CASSPPRGVGDEQFF	TGTGCCAGCAGCCCCCCCCGGGGTGTAGGGGATGAGCAGTTCTTC
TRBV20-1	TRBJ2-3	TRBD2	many	CSVQFGGAGTDTQYF	TGCAGTGTCCAGTTCGGGGGGGCGGGGACAGATACGCAGTATTTT
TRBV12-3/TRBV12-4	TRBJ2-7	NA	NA	CASSLGGSIEQYF	TGTGCCAGCAGTTTAGGGGGATCTATCGAGCAGTACTTC
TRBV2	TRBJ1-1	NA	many	CASSITGSTEAFF	TGTGCCAGCAGTATAACAGGGAGCACTGAAGCTTTCTTT
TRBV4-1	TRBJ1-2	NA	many	CASSQDRAPMGYTF	TGCGCCAGCAGCCAAGATCGTGCCCCTATGGGCTACACCTTC
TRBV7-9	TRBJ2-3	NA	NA	CASRGRGATDTQYF	TGTGCCAGTAGAGGACGGGGGGCCACAGATACGCAGTATTTT
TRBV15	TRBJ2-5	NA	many	CATSRGGGGYGTTQYF	TGTGCCACCAGCAGGGGAGGAGGAGGGTATGGTACGACCCAGTACTTC
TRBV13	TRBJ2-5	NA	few	CASSNRVRNQETQYF	TGTGCCAGCAGCAACCGGGTCCGGAACCAAGAGACCCAGTACTTC
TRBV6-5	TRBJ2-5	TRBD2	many	CASSYGRGLAGGIQETQYF	TGTGCCAGCAGTTACGGGCGGGGACTAGCGGGGGGAATTCAAGAGACCCAGTACTTC
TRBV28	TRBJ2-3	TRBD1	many	CASSDPGQDTDTQYF	TGTGCCAGCAGTGACCCTGGACAGGATACAGATACGCAGTATTTT
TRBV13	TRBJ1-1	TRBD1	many	CASKTGTLNTEAFF	TGTGCCAGCAAGACAGGGACCCTGAACACTGAAGCTTTCTTT
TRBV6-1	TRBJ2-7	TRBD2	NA	CASSFGGADEQYF	TGTGCCAGCAGCTTCGGGGGGGCCGACGAGCAGTACTTC
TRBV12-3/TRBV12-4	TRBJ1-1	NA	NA	CASSLGQISPQAFF	TGTGCCAGCAGTTTGGGGCAAATCTCACCCCAAGCTTTCTTT
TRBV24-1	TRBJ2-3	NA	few	CAASESGTSTDTQYF	TGTGCCGCCAGTGAATCCGGGACTAGCACAGATACGCAGTATTTT
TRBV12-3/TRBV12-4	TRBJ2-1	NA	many	CASRTRRRNNEQFF	TGTGCCAGCAGAACACGAAGGAGGAACAATGAGCAGTTCTTC
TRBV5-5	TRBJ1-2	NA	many	CASSLVLSGLSNYGYTF	TGTGCCAGCAGCTTGGTTCTCTCCGGGCTTTCTAACTATGGCTACACCTTC
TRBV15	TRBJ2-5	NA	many	CATSRDSVLQETQYF	TGTGCCACCAGCAGAGATAGTGTACTACAAGAGACCCAGTACTTC
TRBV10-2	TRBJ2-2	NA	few	CASSATRATTGELFF	TGCGCCAGCAGTGCGACCCGGGCAACCACCGGGGAGCTGTTTTTT
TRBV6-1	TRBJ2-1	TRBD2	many	CASIGTSGGPEQFF	TGTGCCAGCATTGGGACTAGCGGGGGTCCTGAGCAGTTCTTC
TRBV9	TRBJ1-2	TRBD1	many	CASSGPQETGPDGYTF	TGTGCCAGCAGCGGCCCACAAGAGACAGGGCCGGATGGCTACACCTTC
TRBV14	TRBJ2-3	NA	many	CASSPPGQNTDTQYF	TGTGCCAGCAGCCCCCCCGGACAGAACACAGATACGCAGTATTTT
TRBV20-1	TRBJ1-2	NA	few	CSTGTPYGYTF	TGCAGTACTGGGACACCTTATGGCTACACCTTC
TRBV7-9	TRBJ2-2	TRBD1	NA	CASSPGTGIGELFF	TGTGCCAGCAGCCCCGGGACAGGGATCGGGGAGCTGTTTTTT
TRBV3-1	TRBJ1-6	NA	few	CASSQGIRSPLHF	TGTGCCAGCAGCCAGGGTATTAGGTCACCCCTCCACTTT
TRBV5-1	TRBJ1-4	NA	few	CASRQEHGANEKLFF	TGCGCCAGCCGCCAGGAACATGGTGCTAATGAAAAACTGTTTTTT
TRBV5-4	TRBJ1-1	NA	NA	CASSGPGGAETYTEAFF	TGTGCCAGCAGCGGACCTGGGGGTGCGGAAACTTACACTGAAGCTTTCTTT
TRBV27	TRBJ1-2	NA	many	CASSLFGGYGYTF	TGTGCCAGCAGTTTATTTGGAGGTTATGGCTACACCTTC
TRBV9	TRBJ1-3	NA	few	CASSLGVEGGNTIYF	TGTGCCAGCTCACTAGGGGTTGAAGGTGGAAACACCATATATTTT
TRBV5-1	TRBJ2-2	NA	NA	CASTFSTGELFF	TGCGCCAGCACCTTCTCTACGGGGGAGCTGTTTTTT
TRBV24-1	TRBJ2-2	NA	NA	CATSDPGLRGEEELFF	TGTGCCACCAGTGATCCGGGCTTGAGGGGGGAGGAGGAGCTGTTTTTT
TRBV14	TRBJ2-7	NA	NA	CASSQDWGGTAYRSYEQYF	TGTGCCAGCAGCCAAGACTGGGGGGGGACAGCCTATCGCTCCTACGAGCAGTACTTC
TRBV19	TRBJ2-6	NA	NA	CAGRFSGANVLTF	TGTGCCGGACGGTTCTCTGGGGCCAACGTCCTGACTTTC